This TCR beta chain was recovered during a study (dated by TCRdb to the mid-2010s). Study-wide context: Whether tumor-infiltrating Tregs in breast cancer are recruited from blood Tregs or converted in situ from other CD4+ T cell subsets was tested.

The CDR3 measures 12 amino acids from cysteine to phenylalanine. The retained sequence is limited to the CDR3, 36 bases, with the frame set at the first base. V loses 3 bases of germline sequence and J loses 5 bases, and the interval between the two ends is 10 bases. Via the germline V gene, CDR1 is SQVTM and CDR2 ANQGSEA. General conclusions and limits of the study: The greatest overlap of tumor-infiltrating Treg TCR alpha and beta sequences was with tumor naive CD4+ T cells, followed next by blood naive CD4+ T cells. The TCR gene usage of tumor memory CD4+ T cells clustered together with blood and lymph node memory CD4+ cells and with lymph node naive CD4+ cells. The larger-cohort validation was restricted to a single TCR beta V-J rearrangement rather than whole repertoires.

Full-length TCR variable regions were amplified by 5' RACE PCR with constant-region reverse primers, followed by semi-nested PCR with Nested Universal Primer A. Using the ReliaPrep RNA Cell Miniprep System, total RNA was extracted, and the SMARTer RACE 5'/3' Kit was then used to reverse transcribe the RNA into 5'RACE-ready cDNA. An Illumina MiSeq was used to sequence the full-length TCR alpha and beta libraries, which had been barcoded with multiplex adaptors. Per the original workflow: For each of nine subset-tissue groups, sequencing data from the five patients were combined, and the groups were compared by unsupervised clustering of TCR gene usage. The Morisita-Horn index was used to calculate repertoire similarity, with shared sequences weighted according to their contribution to each repertoire. The public reads were run again by TCRdb, first through fastp at Q25 and then through MiXCR, and only productive beta chains were kept. Each CDR3 protein gets just one entry, which takes the most common genes and DNA from the rows behind it. These V and J calls derive from TCRdb rather than the authors' analysis. Across this sample there are about 32,000 distinct CDR3 sequences, with over 20% seen only once. The ten largest clones add up to approximately 2.2% of the sample.

Only a few counts were recorded for this clonotype. No antigen is known for it. No much larger clone exists at a distance of one base, and base qualities are not known. Cells that were CD4+CD25+CD127-/low were isolated as Tregs. Tregs, naive and memory CD4+ T cells from tumor, blood and ipsilateral draining lymph nodes of about five breast cancer patients underwent full-length TCR alpha and beta sequencing. Tumor tissue and lymph nodes obtained by ipsilateral axillary dissection were perfused with PBS, cut into small pieces and digested using collagenase I and hyaluronidase. Sorted cell populations were confirmed by FACS to exceed 90% purity.

The source is a female donor with breast cancer. Sequencing was done on a sample of tumor-infiltrating Tregs sorted from the breast tumor. The chain uses TRBV29-1 and TRBJ2-5, with a weak D call of TRBD1 (5 bases match). DNA sequence: TGCAGCGTTGAGAGTGGGGCGGAGACCCAGTACTTC. It translates as CSVESGAETQYF.